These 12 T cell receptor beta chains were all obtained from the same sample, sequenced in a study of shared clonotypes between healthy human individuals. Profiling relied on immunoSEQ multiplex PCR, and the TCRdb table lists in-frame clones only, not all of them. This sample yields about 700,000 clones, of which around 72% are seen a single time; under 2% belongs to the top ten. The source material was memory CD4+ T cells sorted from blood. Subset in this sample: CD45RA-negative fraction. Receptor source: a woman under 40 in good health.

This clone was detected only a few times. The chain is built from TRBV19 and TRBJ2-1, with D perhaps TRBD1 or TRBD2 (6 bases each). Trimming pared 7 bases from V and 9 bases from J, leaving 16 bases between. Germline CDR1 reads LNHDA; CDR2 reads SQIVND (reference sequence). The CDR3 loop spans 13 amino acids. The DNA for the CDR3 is TGTGCCAGTATCCCTGAGGGGGGACCTGAGCAGTTCTTC. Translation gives CASIPEGGPEQFF.

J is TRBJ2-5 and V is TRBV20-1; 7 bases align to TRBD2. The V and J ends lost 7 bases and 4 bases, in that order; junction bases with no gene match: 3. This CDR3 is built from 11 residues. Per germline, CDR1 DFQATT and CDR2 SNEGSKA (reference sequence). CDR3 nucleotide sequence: TGCAGTGGGGAGGGCGGAGAGACCCAGTACTTC. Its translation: CSGEGGETQYF.

CDR3 residues: CASSLSPNIQYF. The DNA of the CDR3 is TGTGCCAGCAGCCTCTCCCCCAACATTCAGTACTTC. The chain carries TRBV7-2 and TRBJ2-4, with D unclear. Germline loops: CDR1 SGHTA, CDR2 FQGNSA. V lost 5 bases and J 7 bases, leaving 9 bases between the germline ends. This CDR3 has 12 residues. The full variable domain, completed using reference TRBV7-2 and TRBJ2-4, is GAGVSQSPSNKVTEKGKDVELRCDPISGHTALYWYRQSLGQGLEFLIYFQGNSAPDKSGLPSDRFSAERTGGSVSTLTIQRTQQEDSAVYLCASSLSPNIQYFGAGTRLSVL.

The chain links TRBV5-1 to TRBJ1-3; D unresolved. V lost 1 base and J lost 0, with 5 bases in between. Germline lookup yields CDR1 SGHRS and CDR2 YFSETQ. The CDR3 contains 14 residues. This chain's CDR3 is CASSLPLSGNTIYF. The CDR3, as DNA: TGCGCCAGCAGCTTGCCCCTCTCTGGAAACACCATATATTTT.

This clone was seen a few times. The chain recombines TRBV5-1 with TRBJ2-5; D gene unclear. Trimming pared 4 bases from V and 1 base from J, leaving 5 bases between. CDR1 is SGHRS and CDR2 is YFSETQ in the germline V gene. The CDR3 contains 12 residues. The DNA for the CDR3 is TGCGCCAGCAGCAACAGCCAAGAGACCCAGTACTTC. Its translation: CASSNSQETQYF.

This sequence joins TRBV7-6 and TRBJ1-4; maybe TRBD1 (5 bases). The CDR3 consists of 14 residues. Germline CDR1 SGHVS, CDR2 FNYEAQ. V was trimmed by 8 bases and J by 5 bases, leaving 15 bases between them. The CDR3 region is CASAPGTLNEKLFF. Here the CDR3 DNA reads TGTGCCAGCGCCCCCGGGACCCTAAATGAAAAACTGTTTTTT.

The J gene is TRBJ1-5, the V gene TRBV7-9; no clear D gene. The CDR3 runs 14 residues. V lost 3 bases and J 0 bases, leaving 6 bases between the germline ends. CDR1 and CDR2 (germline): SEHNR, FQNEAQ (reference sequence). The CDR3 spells CASSFYYSNQPQHF. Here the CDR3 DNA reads TGTGCCAGCAGCTTCTATTATAGCAATCAGCCCCAGCATTTT. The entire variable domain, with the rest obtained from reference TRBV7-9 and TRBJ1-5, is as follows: DTGVSQNPRHKITKRGQNVTFRCDPISEHNRLYWYRQTLGQGPEFLTYFQNEAQLEKSRLLSDRFSAERPKGSFSTLEIQRTEQGDSAMYLCASSFYYSNQPQHFGDGTRLSIL.

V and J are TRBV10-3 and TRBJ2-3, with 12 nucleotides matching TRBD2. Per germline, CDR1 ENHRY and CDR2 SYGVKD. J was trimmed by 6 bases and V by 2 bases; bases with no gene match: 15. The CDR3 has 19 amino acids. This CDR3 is CAISEPSYASGREADTQYF. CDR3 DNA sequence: TGTGCCATCAGTGAGCCCTCCTACGCTAGCGGGAGGGAGGCCGATACGCAGTATTTT.

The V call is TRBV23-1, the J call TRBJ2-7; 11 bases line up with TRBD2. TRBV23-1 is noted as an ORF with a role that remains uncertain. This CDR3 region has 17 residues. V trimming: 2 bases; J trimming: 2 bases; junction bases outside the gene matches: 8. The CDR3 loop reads CASSQTGLADTAYEQYF. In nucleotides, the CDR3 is TGCGCCAGCAGTCAAACGGGACTAGCGGACACCGCCTACGAGCAGTACTTC.

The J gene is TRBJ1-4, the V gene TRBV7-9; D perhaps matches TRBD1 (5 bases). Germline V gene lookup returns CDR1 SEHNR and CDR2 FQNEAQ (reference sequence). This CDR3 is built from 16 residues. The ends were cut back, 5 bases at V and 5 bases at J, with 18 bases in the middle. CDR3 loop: CASSRPFQGGNEKLFF. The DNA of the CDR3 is TGTGCCAGCAGCCGTCCCTTCCAGGGAGGAAATGAAAAACTGTTTTTT.

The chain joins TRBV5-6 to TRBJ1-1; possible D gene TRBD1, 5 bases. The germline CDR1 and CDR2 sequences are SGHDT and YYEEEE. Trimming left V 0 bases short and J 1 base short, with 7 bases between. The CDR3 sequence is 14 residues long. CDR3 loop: CASSLGGRNTEAFF. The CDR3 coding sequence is TGTGCCAGCAGCTTGGGGGGCCGGAACACTGAAGCTTTCTTT.

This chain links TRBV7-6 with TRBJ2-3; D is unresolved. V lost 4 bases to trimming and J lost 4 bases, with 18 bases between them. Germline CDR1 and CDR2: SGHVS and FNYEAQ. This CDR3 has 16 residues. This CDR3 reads CASSSWGYKNPDTQYF. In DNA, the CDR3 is TGTGCCAGCAGCTCGTGGGGTTATAAAAATCCAGATACGCAGTATTTT.